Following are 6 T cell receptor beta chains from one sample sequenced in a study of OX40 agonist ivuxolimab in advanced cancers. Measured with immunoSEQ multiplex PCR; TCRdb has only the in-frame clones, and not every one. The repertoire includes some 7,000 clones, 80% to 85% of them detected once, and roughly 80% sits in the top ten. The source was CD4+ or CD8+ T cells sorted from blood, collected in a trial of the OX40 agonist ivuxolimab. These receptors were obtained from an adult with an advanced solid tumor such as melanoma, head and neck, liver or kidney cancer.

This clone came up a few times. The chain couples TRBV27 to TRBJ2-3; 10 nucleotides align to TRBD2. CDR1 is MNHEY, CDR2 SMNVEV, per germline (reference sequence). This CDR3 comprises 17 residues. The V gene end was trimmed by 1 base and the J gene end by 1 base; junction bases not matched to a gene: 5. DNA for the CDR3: TGTGCCAGCAGTTTATATGAGCGGGGGGGCGGCACAGATACGCAGTATTTT. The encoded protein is CASSLYERGGGTDTQYF.

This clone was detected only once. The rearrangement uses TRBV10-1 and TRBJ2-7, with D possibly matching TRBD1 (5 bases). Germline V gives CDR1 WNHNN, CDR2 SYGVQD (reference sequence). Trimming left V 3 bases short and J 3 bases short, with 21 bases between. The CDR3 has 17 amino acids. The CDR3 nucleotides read TGCGCCAGCAGTGAATGGGTCGGCAGGGAAGGGGACTACGAGCAGTACTTC. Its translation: CASSEWVGREGDYEQYF.

CDR3 bases: TGTGCCAGTAGTATAACCGAGCAGTTCTTC. It specifies CASSITEQFF. The chain combines TRBV19 with TRBJ2-1, with unresolved D. The germline V gene encodes CDR1 LNHDA and CDR2 SQIVND (reference sequence). This CDR3 spans 10 amino acids. V was trimmed by 2 bases and J by 10 bases, leaving 3 bases between them.

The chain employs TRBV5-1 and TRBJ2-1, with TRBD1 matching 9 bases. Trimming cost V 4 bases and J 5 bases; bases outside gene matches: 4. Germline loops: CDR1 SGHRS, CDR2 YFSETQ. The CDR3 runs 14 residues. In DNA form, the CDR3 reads TGCGCCAGCAGCGCGGGACAGGGCAACAATGAGCAGTTCTTC. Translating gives CASSAGQGNNEQFF.

For the CDR3, the DNA is TGTGCCAGTTCAACAAGTCGGGGGGGCGAGACCCAGTACTTC. Amino acids: CASSTSRGGETQYF. V is TRBV19 and J is TRBJ2-5; TRBD2 matches 8 bases. The CDR3 length is 14 residues. CDR1 and CDR2 (germline): LNHDA, SQIVND (reference sequence). V was clipped by 8 bases and J by 5 bases; unmatched bases: 10. Full variable domain (outside the CDR3, taken from reference TRBV19 and TRBJ2-5): DGGITQSPKYLFRKEGQNVTLSCEQNLNHDAMYWYRQDPGQGLRLIYYSQIVNDFQKGDIAEGYSVSREKKESFPLTVTSAQKNPTAFYLCASSTSRGGETQYFGPGTRLLVL.

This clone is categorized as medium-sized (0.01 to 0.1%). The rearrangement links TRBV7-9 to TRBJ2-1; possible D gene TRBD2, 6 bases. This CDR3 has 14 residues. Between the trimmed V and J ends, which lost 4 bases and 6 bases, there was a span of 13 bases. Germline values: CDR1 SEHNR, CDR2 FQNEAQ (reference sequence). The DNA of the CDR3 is TGTGCCAGCAGCTCCCCCCTGGGGGGCAATGAGCAGTTCTTC. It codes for CASSSPLGGNEQFF.